The 29 T cell receptor beta chains reported below all come from one sample, sequenced in a study of cytomegalovirus exposure and HLA in healthy donors. 60 Vbeta and 13 Jbeta primers were used in PCR. Here immunoSEQ multiplex PCR was the method, and the copy in TCRdb shows in-frame clones only, minus some. This table has around 150,000 clones, 75% to 85% appearing once. The sample consisted of PBMCs. The receptors were gathered from a man aged 45-60 years in good health and CMV-seropositive.

The chain recombines TRBV5-8 with TRBJ2-7; 11 bases are a match to TRBD1. The CDR3 is made up of 15 amino acids. Germline V gives CDR1 SGHTS, CDR2 YDEGEE. V shed 4 bases, J shed 6 bases, and the junction held 9 bases outside the gene matches. The CDR3 DNA is TGTGCCAGCAGCGCCTGGGGACAGGGGGACTTCGAGCAGTACTTC. Amino acids: CASSAWGQGDFEQYF.

CDR3 bases: TGTGCCAGCAGCGCCGGACAGGAATATGGCTACACCTTC. The encoded protein is CASSAGQEYGYTF. V usage is TRBV6-5 and J usage is TRBJ1-2; 7 bases are a match to TRBD1. The CDR3 spans 13 residues. Germline assignment: CDR1 MNHEY and CDR2 SVGAGI. V was clipped by 6 bases and J by 5 bases; unmatched bases: 6.

This chain connects TRBV5-4 to TRBJ2-3; 11 nucleotides align to TRBD1. This CDR3 is built from 15 residues. From germline, CDR1 is SGHNT and CDR2 YYREEE (reference sequence). Trimming removed 4 bases from V and 6 bases from J; junction bases left unmatched: 7. CDR3 DNA: TGTGCCAGCAGCACCGGACAGGGGGCGAGGGATACGCAGTATTTT. Protein: CASSTGQGARDTQYF. The complete variable domain, with remaining parts taken from reference TRBV5-4 and TRBJ2-3, reads ETGVTQSPTHLIKTRGQQVTLRCSSQSGHNTVSWYQQALGQGPQFIFQYYREEENGRGNFPPRFSGLQFPNYSSELNVNALELDDSALYLCASSTGQGARDTQYFGPGTRLTVL.

The table lists this clone with a count of one. The chain joins TRBV10-3 to TRBJ2-6; D unclear. CDR1 is ENHRY and CDR2 is SYGVKD in the germline V gene. The CDR3 runs to 14 residues. The germline V and J ends were trimmed by 2 bases and 2 bases, with 4 bases remaining between them. In DNA form, the CDR3 reads TGTGCCATCAGTGAGGGAGCTGGGGCCAACGTCCTGACTTTC. Protein product: CAISEGAGANVLTF.

This clone was detected only a few times. The V and J genes are TRBV7-2 and TRBJ1-2; 8 bases fit TRBD1. Germline CDR1 is SGHTA and CDR2 is FQGNSA. CDR3 size: 14 residues. V dropped 3 bases and J dropped 7; count of bases not matched to a gene: 7. CDR3 bases: TGTGCCAGCAGCTTCCAGGGGGCAACCGGTGGCTACACCTTC. It codes for CASSFQGATGGYTF.

V is TRBV7-9 and J is TRBJ1-1; TRBD1 matches at 9 bases. The CDR3 runs 16 residues. Germline loops: CDR1 SEHNR, CDR2 FQNEAQ (reference sequence). V lost 4 bases to trimming and J lost 0 bases; unmatched junction nucleotides: 6. The chain's CDR3 is CASSSQDRGLNTEAFF. The CDR3 coding sequence is TGTGCCAGCAGCTCACAGGACAGGGGTCTGAACACTGAAGCTTTCTTT.

The V call is TRBV5-6, the J call TRBJ2-7, with TRBD1 matching 8 bases. CDR1 and CDR2 (germline): SGHDT, YYEEEE. The CDR3 consists of 14 residues. With V trimmed by 2 bases and J by 4 bases, 5 bases remained unmatched. CDR3 DNA: TGTGCCAGCAGCTTTAAGCAGGGGGCTTACGAGCAGTACTTC. It specifies CASSFKQGAYEQYF.

Concerning this clone itself: A junction boundary mismatches the germline segment, possibly from a read error. The chain employs TRBV7-7 and TRBJ2-3, with D perhaps matching TRBD1 (5 bases). Germline CDR1 and CDR2: SSHAT and FNYEAQ (reference sequence). CDR3 length: 16 residues. The CDR3 DNA is TGTGCTAGCAGCTTAGGGCCATCTAGGGGAACAGATACGCAGTATTTT. It codes for CASSLGPSRGTDTQYF.

The rearrangement joins TRBV7-8 to TRBJ1-2, with 7 bases matching TRBD1. J lost 3 bases, V lost 4 bases, and 8 bases had no gene match. The V gene's germline CDR1 is SGHVS and CDR2 FQNEAQ. The CDR3 totals 15 residues. CDR3 region: CASSSRQGEDYGYTF. CDR3 in DNA: TGTGCCAGCAGCTCCCGACAGGGAGAGGACTATGGCTACACCTTC.

The rearrangement joins TRBV7-3 to TRBJ2-7; 12 nucleotides line up with TRBD1. V lost 5 bases and J lost 5; bases outside the gene matches: 7. Germline V gene sequence: CDR1 SGHTA, CDR2 FQGTGA. The CDR3 has 15 residues. The CDR3 is CASSIGTGGFDEQYF. CDR3 DNA: TGTGCCAGCAGCATAGGGACAGGGGGCTTCGACGAGCAGTACTTC.

V is TRBV28 and J is TRBJ1-2, with a tentative D call TRBD1 (5 bases). Looked up from germline, CDR1 is MDHEN and CDR2 is SYDVKM. The CDR3 length is 15 residues. Deletions cut 7 bases from V and 4 bases from J, with 19 bases between. The CDR3 sequence: CASIQARGNRYGYTF. DNA for the CDR3: TGTGCCAGCATCCAGGCAAGGGGAAACCGCTATGGCTACACCTTC.

The sample holds a few counts of this clone. The chain couples TRBV20-1 to TRBJ2-3; D ambiguous. CDR1 is DFQATT, CDR2 SNEGSKA, per germline (reference sequence). Trimming removed 7 bases from V and 5 bases from J, with 10 bases in between. The CDR3 is made up of 11 amino acids. The CDR3 spells CSVRGGDTQYF. The DNA of the CDR3 is TGCAGTGTCAGAGGCGGAGATACGCAGTATTTT.

This clone was seen a handful of times. This rearrangement joins TRBV5-8 to TRBJ1-2, with 8 bases identical to TRBD1. Germline CDR1 reads SGHTS; CDR2 reads YDEGEE. V trimming: 4 bases; J trimming: 1 base; junction bases outside the gene matches: 12. CDR3 length: 17 residues. The chain's CDR3 is CASSPRTGLDYNYGYTF. The CDR3 coding sequence is TGTGCCAGCAGCCCGAGGACAGGGCTGGACTATAACTATGGCTACACCTTC.

This chain uses TRBV19 with TRBJ2-5; D gene unclear. CDR3 size: 15 residues. The germline gives CDR1 LNHDA, CDR2 SQIVND (reference sequence). Deletions cut 2 bases from V and 2 bases from J, with 12 bases between. For the CDR3, the DNA is TGTGCCAGTAGTATAAATGATCCAGGTCAAGAGACCCAGTACTTC. This codes for CASSINDPGQETQYF.

This clone has just one count. The chain is built from TRBV5-4 and TRBJ2-1, with 10 nucleotides matching TRBD2. Trimming at V came to 2 bases and at J to 3 bases, leaving 5 bases not matched to a gene. The CDR3 is made up of 16 amino acids. Germline V gives CDR1 SGHNT, CDR2 YYREEE (reference sequence). The CDR3 here is CASSFGTSENYNEQFF. CDR3 coding DNA: TGTGCCAGCAGCTTCGGGACTAGCGAGAACTACAATGAGCAGTTCTTC.

CDR3 sequence: CASSQWTGTDTQYF. The CDR3 nucleotides are TGTGCCAGCAGCCAGTGGACTGGAACAGATACGCAGTATTTT. V and J are TRBV7-3 and TRBJ2-3; D may be TRBD2 (5 bases). The CDR3 consists of 14 residues. V lost 5 bases and J lost 3, with 12 bases in between. Germline loops: CDR1 SGHTA, CDR2 FQGTGA.

This sequence joins TRBV19 and TRBJ2-7; 10 positions match TRBD2. Germline CDR1 and CDR2: LNHDA and SQIVND (reference sequence). J lost 2 bases, V lost 2 bases, and 3 bases had no gene match. This CDR3 is 15 amino acids long. CDR3 region: CASSILAGAPYEQYF. DNA for the CDR3: TGTGCCAGTAGTATACTAGCGGGAGCTCCCTACGAGCAGTACTTC.

In this sample, this clone is medium-sized. The chain recombines TRBV11-3 with TRBJ2-2; a weak D match, TRBD2 (6 bases). CDR1 SGHNT and CDR2 YENEEA come from the germline V gene. V gave up 7 bases and J gave up 5 bases, with 14 bases separating them. The CDR3 loop spans 14 amino acids. The CDR3 DNA reads TGTGCCAGCAAACCGGGACTGGGAACCGGGGAGCTGTTTTTT. This gives the protein CASKPGLGTGELFF.

The table lists this clone with a few counts. Distinct nucleotide sequences in the sample also encode this CDR3. V gene TRBV30 combines with J gene TRBJ1-6; the match to TRBD1 covers 7 bases. After removal of 3 bases from V and 10 bases from J, the junction contained 9 bases not matched to a gene. The CDR3 extends over 14 amino acids. Germline lookup yields CDR1 GTSNPN and CDR2 SVGIG (reference sequence). CDR3 loop: CAWRMGQLDSPLHF. CDR3 in DNA: TGTGCCTGGAGAATGGGACAGTTGGACTCACCCCTCCACTTT.

This clone was found once. The rearrangement joins TRBV7-2 to TRBJ1-2; D uncertain. The V and J ends lost 5 bases and 8 bases respectively, with 18 bases between them. This CDR3 has 14 amino acids. Germline values: CDR1 SGHTA, CDR2 FQGNSA. CDR3 in amino acids: CASSPTKGGHGYTF. The CDR3 DNA sequence: TGTGCCAGCAGCCCCACCAAGGGAGGGCACGGCTACACCTTC.

The chain joins TRBV29-1 to TRBJ1-1, with a possible D match to TRBD1 (5 bases). Germline assignment: CDR1 SQVTM and CDR2 ANQGSEA. V lost 3 bases to trimming and J lost 4 bases, with 21 bases between them. This CDR3 comprises 16 residues. CDR3 coding DNA: TGCAGCGTTGAGGCACCCCAGACGGGGGTTCGCACTGAAGCTTTCTTT. As protein: CSVEAPQTGVRTEAFF.

The chain carries TRBV14 and TRBJ2-1, with 8 bases that match TRBD2. Trimming took 4 bases from V and 5 from J; bases not matched to a gene: 1. This CDR3 comprises 13 residues. CDR1 and CDR2 (germline): SGHDN, FVKESK. This CDR3 reads CASSPGLDNEQFF. CDR3 in DNA: TGTGCCAGCAGCCCGGGACTAGACAATGAGCAGTTCTTC.

The gene calls are TRBV10-3 and TRBJ1-2; D is perhaps TRBD1 (5 bases). Germline CDR1 and CDR2: ENHRY and SYGVKD. Trimming stripped 0 bases from V and 1 base from J, with 9 bases between. This CDR3 is 15 amino acids long. The CDR3 here is CAISESRQGNYGYTF. The CDR3 DNA is TGTGCCATCAGTGAGTCGCGGCAGGGTAACTATGGCTACACCTTC.

J is TRBJ2-3 and V is TRBV6-5; 7 nucleotides match TRBD2. The CDR3 has 15 amino acids. V was clipped by 3 bases and J by 3 bases; unmatched bases: 6. Germline CDR1 is MNHEY and CDR2 is SVGAGI. CDR3: CASSYGGSGTDTQYF. In DNA, the CDR3 is TGTGCCAGCAGTTATGGCGGGAGTGGGACAGATACGCAGTATTTT.

The chain links TRBV7-2 to TRBJ1-6; 7 bases fit TRBD1. This CDR3 has 15 residues. Trimming took 1 base from V and 7 from J; bases not matched to a gene: 4. In germline, CDR1 is SGHTA, CDR2 FQGNSA. The CDR3 bases are TGTGCCAGCAGCTTAGGGCAGGGGGGAAATTCACCCCTCCACTTT. Its translation is CASSLGQGGNSPLHF.

This chain connects TRBV6-1 to TRBJ1-2; tentatively, D is TRBD1 (6 bases). The CDR3 totals 14 residues. V lost 0 bases to trimming and J lost 14 bases, with 19 bases between them. Germline V CDR1 and CDR2: MNHNS, SASEGT. CDR3 nucleotides: TGTGCCAGCAGTGAAGCAGGGGGGGCTTGGGTTGAGACCTTC. This gives the protein CASSEAGGAWVETF.

The chain employs TRBV4-3 and TRBJ2-6, with 7 bases aligning to TRBD2. The CDR3 runs 19 residues. V was pared by 0 bases and J by 0 bases, with 8 bases of the junction left unmatched. Per the germline V gene, CDR1 is LGHNA and CDR2 is YSLEER. The CDR3 DNA sequence: TGCGCCAGCAGCCAAGATTCAGGACTAGTCTTCTCTGGGGCCAACGTCCTGACTTTC. It yields the protein CASSQDSGLVFSGANVLTF.

This chain links TRBV5-4 with TRBJ2-1; 8 bases are a match to TRBD1. Germline V lookup: CDR1 SGHNT, CDR2 YYREEE (reference sequence). The CDR3 covers 16 residues. J lost 1 base, V lost 3 bases, and 6 bases had no gene match. The CDR3 here is CASSSGDRLSYNEQFF. DNA for the CDR3: TGTGCCAGCAGCTCCGGGGACAGGCTTTCCTACAATGAGCAGTTCTTC.

This chain uses TRBV7-2 with TRBJ2-2, with 8 bases fitting TRBD2. Germline V CDR1 and CDR2: SGHTA, FQGNSA. The V gene end was trimmed by 6 bases and the J gene end by 2 bases; junction bases not matched to a gene: 5. The CDR3 length is 15 residues. The CDR3 loop is CASSVSGSNTGELFF. The CDR3 coding sequence is TGTGCCAGCAGTGTAAGCGGGAGCAACACCGGGGAGCTGTTTTTT.